These 19 T cell receptor beta chains came from one sample sequenced in a study of blood T cells in healthy people across ages. Through a sample-barcoded 5' primer and a J-beta primer mix, a second PCR was run for roughly 6 to 12 cycles. TCRdb recomputed calls from the 5' RACE reads with MiXCR, one row per CDR3 protein. The profile shows hundreds of thousands of distinct CDR3 sequences, roughly 25% of them singletons. These records were also assigned to another study, of T cells of mothers and their children.

The source material was blood. The receptors come from a boy aged 10-17 years in good health.

A few counts support this clonotype. This chain links TRBV15 with TRBJ1-2; 7 bases agree with TRBD1. V trimming: 1 base; J trimming: 6 bases; junction bases outside the gene matches: 8. Germline V lookup: CDR1 LNHNV, CDR2 YYDKDF (reference sequence). The CDR3 length is 15 residues. For the CDR3, the DNA is TGTGCCACCAGCAGAGCAGGGGGGGTATTGGATGGCTACACCTTC. This codes for CATSRAGGVLDGYTF.

This clonotype was observed a few times. The chain couples TRBV12-3 or TRBV12-4 to TRBJ2-5; either TRBD1 or TRBD2 may supply D (6 bases each). The CDR3 is 16 residues long. V was shortened by 3 bases and J by 1 base, with 15 bases between the two germline ends. For the CDR3, the DNA is TGTGCCAGCAGTTTGGGGGCGGGGTCGCGCCAAGAGACCCAGTACTTC. As protein: CASSLGAGSRQETQYF.

This chain connects TRBV7-9 to TRBJ1-4, with 9 bases that match TRBD1. The CDR3 loop spans 15 amino acids. The V and J ends lost 5 bases and 5 bases, in that order; junction bases with no gene match: 6. Germline V gene data show CDR1 as SEHNR and CDR2 as FQNEAQ (reference sequence). The chain's CDR3 is CASSGWDRVNEKLFF. In DNA, the CDR3 is TGTGCCAGCAGCGGCTGGGACAGGGTAAATGAAAAACTGTTTTTT. Full variable domain (outside the CDR3, taken from reference TRBV7-9 and TRBJ1-4): DTGVSQNPRHKITKRGQNVTFRCDPISEHNRLYWYRQTLGQGPEFLTYFQNEAQLEKSRLLSDRFSAERPKGSFSTLEIQRTEQGDSAMYLCASSGWDRVNEKLFFGSGTQLSVL.

The genes are TRBV7-3 and TRBJ1-6; weak D call: TRBD1 (6 bases). Trimming cost V 4 bases and J 10 bases, with 11 bases left between them. CDR1 SGHTA and CDR2 FQGTGA come from the germline V gene. The CDR3 spans 13 residues. The CDR3 bases are TGTGCCAGCAGCTCGACAGGTGGCTCACCCCTCCACTTT. Translated, it gives CASSSTGGSPLHF.

The genes are TRBV11-2 and TRBJ2-1, with TRBD2 matching 11 bases. This CDR3 region has 20 residues. CDR1 and CDR2 from the germline V gene are SGHAT and FQNNGV. The V and J ends lost 1 base and 0 bases, in that order; junction bases with no gene match: 11. CDR3: CASSLVYGLAGRSSYNEQFF. In DNA, the CDR3 is TGTGCCAGCAGCTTAGTATACGGACTAGCGGGCCGGAGCTCCTACAATGAGCAGTTCTTC. Full variable domain (outside the CDR3, taken from reference TRBV11-2 and TRBJ2-1): EAGVAQSPRYKIIEKRQSVAFWCNPISGHATLYWYQQILGQGPKLLIQFQNNGVVDDSQLPKDRFSAERLKGVDSTLKIQPAKLEDSAVYLCASSLVYGLAGRSSYNEQFFGPGTRLTVL.

The table lists this clonotype with a few counts. V and J are TRBV7-9 and TRBJ2-5, with 11 positions matching TRBD1. This CDR3 contains 16 residues. Germline trimming cut 5 bases from V and 5 bases from J; bases unmatched to any gene: 10. Germline V lookup: CDR1 SEHNR, CDR2 FQNEAQ (reference sequence). The CDR3 nucleotides read TGTGCCAGCAGCCCCTGGGGGACAGGGGGAGGTGAGACCCAGTACTTC. Translated, it gives CASSPWGTGGGETQYF.

The chain combines TRBV9 with TRBJ2-7, with TRBD2 matching over 8 bases. Per germline, CDR1 SGDLS and CDR2 YYNGEE. This CDR3 spans 16 amino acids. V gave up 4 bases and J gave up 2 bases; unmatched junction bases: 11. CDR3 residues: CASSPDGRGVPYEQYF. The CDR3, as DNA: TGTGCCAGCAGCCCAGATGGGCGGGGGGTACCCTACGAGCAGTACTTC.

The chain is built from TRBV14 and TRBJ2-1; no firm D call. The length of the CDR3 is 13 residues. V shed 1 base and J shed 8 bases, with 9 bases lying between them. CDR1 and CDR2 from the germline V gene are SGHDN and FVKESK. Here the CDR3 reads CASSQAPSDEQFF. CDR3 in DNA: TGTGCCAGCAGCCAAGCCCCGTCCGATGAGCAGTTCTTC.

This chain connects TRBV6-5 to TRBJ2-6, with 8 bases matching TRBD1. The ends lost 0 bases at V and 0 bases at J; junction bases unmatched: 4. This CDR3 has 18 residues. Germline V gene data show CDR1 as MNHEY and CDR2 as SVGAGI. This CDR3 is CASSYSIGTGSGANVLTF. The CDR3 DNA follows: TGTGCCAGCAGTTACTCAATAGGGACAGGCTCTGGGGCCAACGTCCTGACTTTC.

The genes are TRBV9 and TRBJ2-7; the match to TRBD2 covers 8 bases. Germline trimming cut 4 bases from V and 5 bases from J; bases unmatched to any gene: 8. In germline, CDR1 is SGDLS, CDR2 YYNGEE. This CDR3 is built from 14 residues. This chain's CDR3 is CASSPWLAGNEQYF. In DNA, the CDR3 is TGTGCCAGCAGCCCTTGGTTAGCGGGGAACGAGCAGTACTTC.

This sequence joins TRBV18 and TRBJ2-3; D possibly corresponds to TRBD2 (6 bases). The V gene's germline CDR1 is KGHSH and CDR2 LQKENI. Trimming removed 3 bases at V and 7 bases at J, with 14 bases between. The CDR3 runs 14 residues. DNA of the CDR3: TGTGCCAGCTCACCGTCGACTAGTCCCCATACGCAGTATTTT. This sequence encodes CASSPSTSPHTQYF.

V gene TRBV20-1 combines with J gene TRBJ2-5; tentative D call: TRBD2 (7 bases). The CDR3 totals 15 residues. Germline V gene lookup returns CDR1 DFQATT and CDR2 SNEGSKA (reference sequence). Trimming cost V 5 bases and J 2 bases, with 18 bases left between them. In nucleotides, the CDR3 is TGCAGTGCTTTTAGGGGGGGGACACCTCAAGAGACCCAGTACTTC. It codes for CSAFRGGTPQETQYF.

The chain joins TRBV4-1 to TRBJ2-5, with TRBD2 identical over 8 bases. Matching the DNA end better, TRBJ2-1 makes the J call doubtful. The CDR3 has 15 residues. Germline CDR1 reads MGHRA; CDR2 reads YSYEKL. The CDR3 sequence: CASSQVLAGPEEQFF. As DNA, the CDR3 is TGCGCCAGCAGCCAAGTTCTAGCGGGCCCGGAGGAGCAGTTCTTC.

A few counts support this clonotype. The V call is TRBV25-1, the J call TRBJ2-4; D might be TRBD1 (5 bases). Trimming took 7 bases from V and 3 from J, leaving 13 bases between them. Germline CDR1 MGHDK, CDR2 SYGVNS. This CDR3 comprises 14 residues. The CDR3 nucleotides are TGTGCCAGCACCCCAGGGTTTGGCAAAAACATTCAGTACTTC. Its translation is CASTPGFGKNIQYF. The full variable domain, completed using reference TRBV25-1 and TRBJ2-4, is EADIYQTPRYLVIGTGKKITLECSQTMGHDKMYWYQQDPGMELHLIHYSYGVNSTEKGDLSSESTVSRIRTEHFPLTLESARPSHTSQYLCASTPGFGKNIQYFGAGTRLSVL.

The chain uses TRBV7-2 and TRBJ2-5; D may be TRBD1 (6 bases). V lost 3 bases and J lost 5, with 13 bases in between. Looked up from germline, CDR1 is SGHTA and CDR2 is FQGNSA. The CDR3 length is 14 residues. The chain's CDR3 is CASSFNGQGETQYF. The CDR3 DNA sequence: TGTGCCAGCAGCTTTAATGGTCAGGGGGAGACCCAGTACTTC.

The J gene is TRBJ1-2, the V gene TRBV12-3 or TRBV12-4; maybe TRBD1 (6 bases). Trimming removed 2 bases from V and 6 bases from J, with 7 bases in between. The CDR3 spans 12 residues. This CDR3 reads CASSLYRDGYTF. The DNA for the CDR3 is TGTGCCAGCAGTTTATACAGGGATGGCTACACCTTC.

This chain links TRBV9 with TRBJ1-3; D unresolved. The CDR3 runs 15 residues. Trimming shortened V by 1 base and J by 0 bases, and 8 bases separated the two germline ends. Germline V gene data show CDR1 as SGDLS and CDR2 as YYNGEE. Here the CDR3 reads CASSVMSYSGNTIYF. The CDR3 DNA reads as TGTGCCAGCAGCGTAATGAGTTACTCTGGAAACACCATATATTTT.

The V gene is TRBV27, the J gene TRBJ2-3; no clear D gene. V lost 7 bases and J lost 6, with 17 bases in between. Per the germline V gene, CDR1 is MNHEY and CDR2 is SMNVEV (reference sequence). The CDR3 has 14 amino acids. The DNA for the CDR3 is TGTGCCAGCAACGCAAGGGCCGTGGTCGATACGCAGTATTTT. The encoded protein is CASNARAVVDTQYF.

This clonotype was seen more than once but under ten times. This sequence joins TRBV27 and TRBJ2-7; 9 positions match TRBD2. Trimming at V came to 3 bases and at J to 7 bases, leaving 7 bases not matched to a gene. This CDR3 has 14 amino acids. The germline V gene encodes CDR1 MNHEY and CDR2 SMNVEV (reference sequence). The CDR3 here is CASSFASLAGEQYF. The DNA of the CDR3 is TGTGCCAGCAGTTTTGCGAGCCTAGCGGGGGAGCAGTACTTC.